Given below is one T cell receptor beta chain in context. The data are from a study of blood T cell repertoires in COVID-19. Background on the study: Both acute and convalescent COVID-19 samples were obtained from the United States, Italy and Spain.

The CDR3 consists of 14 residues. Germline V lookup: CDR1 LNHDA, CDR2 SQIVND (reference sequence). V shed 3 bases and J shed 4 bases, with 10 bases lying between them. The data were produced by immunoSEQ multiplex PCR, yet TCRdb's version contains in-frame clones alone and is incomplete. The profile shows approximately 260,000 clones, about nine tenths of them singletons. The sequencing sample was made of peripheral blood. This TCR came from a man aged 55 to 69 who had recovered from COVID-19. V and J are TRBV19 and TRBJ1-3; no reliable D call. Written as DNA, the CDR3 is TGTGCCAGTAGTATTGGTAACTTGGGAAACACCATATATTTT. Translating gives CASSIGNLGNTIYF.